The T cell receptor beta chain under discussion was sequenced for a study of shared clonotypes between healthy human individuals. Per the germline V gene, CDR1 is LGHNA and CDR2 is YNFKEQ. V was trimmed by 1 base and J by 0 bases, leaving 9 bases between them. This CDR3 contains 15 residues. The protocol was immunoSEQ multiplex PCR, while the TCRdb copy is restricted to in-frame clones and leaves out a portion. The sample lists 850,000 to 1,100,000 clones, roughly 80% occurring once. The chain is built from TRBV4-2 and TRBJ1-1; unclear D gene. The sample was memory CD4+ T cells from PBMCs. The subset was: CD45RA-negative fraction. The clonotype originates from a man between 18 and 29 years old in good health. Some clones in this sample may be carry-over from other donors' samples. CDR3 sequence (DNA): TGTGCCAGCAGCCAAGTATCAGACGTGAACACTGAAGCTTTCTTT. Translated: CASSQVSDVNTEAFF.